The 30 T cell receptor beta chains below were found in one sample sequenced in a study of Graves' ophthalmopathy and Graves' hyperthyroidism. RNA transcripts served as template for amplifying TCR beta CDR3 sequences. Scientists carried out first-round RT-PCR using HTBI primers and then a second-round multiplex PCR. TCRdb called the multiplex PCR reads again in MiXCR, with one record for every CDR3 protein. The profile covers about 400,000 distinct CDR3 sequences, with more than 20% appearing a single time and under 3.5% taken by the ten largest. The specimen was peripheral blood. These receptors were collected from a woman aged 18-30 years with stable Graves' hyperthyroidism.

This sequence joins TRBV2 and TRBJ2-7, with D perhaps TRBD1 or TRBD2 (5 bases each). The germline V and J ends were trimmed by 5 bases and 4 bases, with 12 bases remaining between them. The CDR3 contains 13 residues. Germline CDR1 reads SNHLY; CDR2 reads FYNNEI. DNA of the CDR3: TGTGCCAGCAGTCGGGACCTATTATACGAGCAGTACTTC. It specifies CASSRDLLYEQYF.

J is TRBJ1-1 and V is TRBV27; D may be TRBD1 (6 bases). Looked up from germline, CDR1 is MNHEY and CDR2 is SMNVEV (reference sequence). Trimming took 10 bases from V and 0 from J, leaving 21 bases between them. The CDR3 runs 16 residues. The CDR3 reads CATSSGGRGLNTEAFF. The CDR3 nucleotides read TGTGCCACCAGCAGTGGGGGACGGGGGCTGAACACTGAAGCTTTCTTT.

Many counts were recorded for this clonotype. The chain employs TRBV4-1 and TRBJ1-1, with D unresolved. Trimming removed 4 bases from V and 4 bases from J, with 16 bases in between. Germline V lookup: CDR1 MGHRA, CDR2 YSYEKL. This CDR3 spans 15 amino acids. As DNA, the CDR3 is TGCGCCAGCAGCCGAACGTTAGTCCTGGGCACTGAAGCTTTCTTT. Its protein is CASSRTLVLGTEAFF.

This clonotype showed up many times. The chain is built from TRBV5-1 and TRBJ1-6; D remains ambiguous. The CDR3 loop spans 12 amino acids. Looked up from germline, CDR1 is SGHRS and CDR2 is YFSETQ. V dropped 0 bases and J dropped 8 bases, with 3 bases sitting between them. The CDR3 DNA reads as TGCGCCAGCAGCTTGGCGGATTCACCCCTCCACTTT. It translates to CASSLADSPLHF.

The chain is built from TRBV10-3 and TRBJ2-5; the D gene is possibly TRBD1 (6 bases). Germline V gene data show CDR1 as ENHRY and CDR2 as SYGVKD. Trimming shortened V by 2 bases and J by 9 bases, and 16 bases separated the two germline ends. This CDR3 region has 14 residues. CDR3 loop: CAISETGQGMPQYF. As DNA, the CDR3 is TGTGCCATCAGTGAGACAGGTCAGGGGATGCCCCAGTACTTC.

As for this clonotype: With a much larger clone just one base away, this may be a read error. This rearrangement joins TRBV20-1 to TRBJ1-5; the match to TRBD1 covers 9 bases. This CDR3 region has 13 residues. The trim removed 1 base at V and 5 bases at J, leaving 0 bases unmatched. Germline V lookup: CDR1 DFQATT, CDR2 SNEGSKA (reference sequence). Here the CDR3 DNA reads TGCAGTGCTAGAGGACAGGGGGATCAGCCCCAGCATTTT. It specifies CSARGQGDQPQHF.

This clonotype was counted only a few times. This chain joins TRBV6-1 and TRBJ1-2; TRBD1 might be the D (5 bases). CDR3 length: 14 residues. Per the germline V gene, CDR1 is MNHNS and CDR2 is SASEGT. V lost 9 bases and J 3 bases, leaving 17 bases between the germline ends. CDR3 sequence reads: CASSPTGGYYGYTF. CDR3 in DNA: TGTGCCAGTAGTCCGACCGGGGGATACTATGGCTACACCTTC.

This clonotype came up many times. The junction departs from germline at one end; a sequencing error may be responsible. The CDR3 sequence is CASSLTSGIDLYEQYF. The CDR3 DNA is TGTGCCAGCAGCTTAACTAGCGGGATCGATCTCTACGAGCAGTACTTT. This chain joins TRBV11-2 and TRBJ2-7; 10 nucleotides match TRBD2. CDR3 size: 16 residues. Per germline, CDR1 SGHAT and CDR2 FQNNGV.

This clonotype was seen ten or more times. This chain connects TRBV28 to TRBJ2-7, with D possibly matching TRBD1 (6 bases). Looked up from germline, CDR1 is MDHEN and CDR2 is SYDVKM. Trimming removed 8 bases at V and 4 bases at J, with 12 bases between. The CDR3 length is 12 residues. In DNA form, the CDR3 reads TGTGCCAGCGACTCAGGGGAATACGAGCAGTACTTC. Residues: CASDSGEYEQYF. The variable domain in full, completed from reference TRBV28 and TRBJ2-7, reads DVKVTQSSRYLVKRTGEKVFLECVQDMDHENMFWYRQDPGLGLRLIYFSYDVKMKEKGDIPEGYSVSREKKERFSLILESASTNQTSMYLCASDSGEYEQYFGPGTRLTVT.

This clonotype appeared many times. The CDR3 DNA is TGTGCCAGCAGTTTATCCCCAGGAATGAACACTGAAGCTTTCTTT. Translation gives CASSLSPGMNTEAFF. The V call is TRBV28, the J call TRBJ1-1; the D is unclear. The CDR3 consists of 15 residues. Germline V gene sequence: CDR1 MDHEN, CDR2 SYDVKM. V was trimmed by 1 base and J by 0 bases, leaving 9 bases between them.

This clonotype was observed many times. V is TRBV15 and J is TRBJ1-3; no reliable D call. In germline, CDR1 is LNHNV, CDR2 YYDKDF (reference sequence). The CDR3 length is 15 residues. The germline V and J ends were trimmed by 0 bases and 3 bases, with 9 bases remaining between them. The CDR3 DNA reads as TGTGCCACCAGCAGAGATATGGGGAGTGGAAACACCATATATTTT. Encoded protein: CATSRDMGSGNTIYF.

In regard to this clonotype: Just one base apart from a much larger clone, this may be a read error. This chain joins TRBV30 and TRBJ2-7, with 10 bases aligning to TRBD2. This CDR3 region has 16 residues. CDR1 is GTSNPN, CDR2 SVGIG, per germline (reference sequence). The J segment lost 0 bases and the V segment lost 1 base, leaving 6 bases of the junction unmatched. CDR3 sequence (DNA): TGTGCCTGGAGTGCATTGGGACTAGCGCTCTCCTACGAGCAGTACTTC. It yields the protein CAWSALGLALSYEQYF.

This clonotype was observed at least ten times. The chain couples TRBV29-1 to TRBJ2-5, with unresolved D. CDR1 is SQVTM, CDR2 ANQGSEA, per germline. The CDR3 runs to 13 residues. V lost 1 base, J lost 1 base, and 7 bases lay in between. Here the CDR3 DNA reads TGCAGCGTTGAAGTGGTGGGCCAAGAGACCCAGTACTTC. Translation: CSVEVVGQETQYF.

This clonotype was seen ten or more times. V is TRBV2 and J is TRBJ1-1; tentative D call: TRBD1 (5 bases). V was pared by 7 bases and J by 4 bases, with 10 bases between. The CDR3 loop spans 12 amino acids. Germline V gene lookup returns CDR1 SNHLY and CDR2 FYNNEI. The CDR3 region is CASIIQATEAFF. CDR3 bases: TGTGCCAGCATTATACAGGCCACTGAAGCTTTCTTT.

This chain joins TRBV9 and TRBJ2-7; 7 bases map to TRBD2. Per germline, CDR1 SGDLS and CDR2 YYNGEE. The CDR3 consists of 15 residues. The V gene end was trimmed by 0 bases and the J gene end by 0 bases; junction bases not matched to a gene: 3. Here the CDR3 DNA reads TGTGCCAGCAGCGTAGGGACTAGTCTCTCCTACGAGCAGTACGTC. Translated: CASSVGTSLSYEQYV.

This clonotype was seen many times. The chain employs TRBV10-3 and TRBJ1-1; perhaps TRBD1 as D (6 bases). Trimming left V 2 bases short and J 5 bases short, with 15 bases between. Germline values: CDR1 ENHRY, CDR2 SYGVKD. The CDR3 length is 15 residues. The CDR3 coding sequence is TGTGCCATCAGTGAGGTGGGGGCTAAGAGTACTGAAGCTTTCTTT. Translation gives CAISEVGAKSTEAFF.

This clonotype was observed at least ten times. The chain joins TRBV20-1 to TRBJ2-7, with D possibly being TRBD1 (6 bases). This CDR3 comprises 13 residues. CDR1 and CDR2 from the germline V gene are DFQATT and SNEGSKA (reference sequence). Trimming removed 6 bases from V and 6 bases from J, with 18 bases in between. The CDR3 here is CSAPGRGRAEQYF. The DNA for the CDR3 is TGCAGTGCCCCAGGCAGGGGTAGGGCCGAGCAGTACTTC.

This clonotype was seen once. The CDR3 protein is CASSSGTGQSPLHF. CDR3 DNA: TGTGCCAGCAGTTCTGGGACAGGGCAATCACCCCTCCACTTT. The V call is TRBV27, the J call TRBJ1-6; TRBD1 aligns across 9 bases. The germline V gene encodes CDR1 MNHEY and CDR2 SMNVEV (reference sequence). Trimming cost V 4 bases and J 10 bases; bases outside gene matches: 5. This CDR3 contains 14 residues.

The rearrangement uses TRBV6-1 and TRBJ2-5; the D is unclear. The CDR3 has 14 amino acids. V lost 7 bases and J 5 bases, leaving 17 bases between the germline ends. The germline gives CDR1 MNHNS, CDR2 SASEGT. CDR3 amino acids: CASNPLWLSETQYF. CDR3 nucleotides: TGTGCCAGCAACCCCTTATGGCTATCGGAGACCCAGTACTTC.

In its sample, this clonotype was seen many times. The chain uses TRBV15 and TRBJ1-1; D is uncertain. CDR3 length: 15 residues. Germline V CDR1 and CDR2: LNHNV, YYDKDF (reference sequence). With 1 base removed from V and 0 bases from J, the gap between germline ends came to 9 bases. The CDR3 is CATSRARPMNTEAFF. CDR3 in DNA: TGTGCCACCAGCAGAGCCCGGCCCATGAACACTGAAGCTTTCTTT.

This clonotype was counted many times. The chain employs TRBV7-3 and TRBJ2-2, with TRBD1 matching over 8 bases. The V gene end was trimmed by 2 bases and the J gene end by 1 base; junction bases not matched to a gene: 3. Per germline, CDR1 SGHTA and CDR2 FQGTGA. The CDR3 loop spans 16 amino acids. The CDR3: CASSLGQGLNTGELFF. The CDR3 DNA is TGTGCCAGCAGCTTAGGACAGGGCCTGAACACCGGGGAGCTGTTTTTT.

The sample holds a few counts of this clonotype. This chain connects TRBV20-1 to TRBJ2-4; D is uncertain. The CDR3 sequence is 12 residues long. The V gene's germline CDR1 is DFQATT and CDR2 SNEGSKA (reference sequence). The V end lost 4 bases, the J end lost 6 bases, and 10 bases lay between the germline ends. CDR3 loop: CSATLPGNIQYF. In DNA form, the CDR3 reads TGCAGTGCTACCCTCCCAGGAAACATTCAGTACTTC.

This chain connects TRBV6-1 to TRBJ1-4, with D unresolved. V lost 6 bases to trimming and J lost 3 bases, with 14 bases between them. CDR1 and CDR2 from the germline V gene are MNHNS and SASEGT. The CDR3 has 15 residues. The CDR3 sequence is CASRETGPPNEKLFF. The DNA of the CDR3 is TGTGCCAGCAGAGAAACTGGACCGCCTAATGAAAAACTGTTTTTT.

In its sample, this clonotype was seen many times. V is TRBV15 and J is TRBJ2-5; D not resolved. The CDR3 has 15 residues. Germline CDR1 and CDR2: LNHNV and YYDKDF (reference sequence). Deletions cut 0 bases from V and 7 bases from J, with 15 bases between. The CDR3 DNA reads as TGTGCCACCAGCAGAGATGGTTTCTCCTGGGGGACCCAGTACTTC. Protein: CATSRDGFSWGTQYF.

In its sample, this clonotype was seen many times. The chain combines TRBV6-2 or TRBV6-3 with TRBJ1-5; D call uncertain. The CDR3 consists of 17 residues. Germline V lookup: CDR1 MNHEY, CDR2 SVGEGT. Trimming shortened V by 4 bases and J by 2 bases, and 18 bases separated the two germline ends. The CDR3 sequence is CASSSYGKLYGNQPQHF. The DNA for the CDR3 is TGTGCCAGCAGTTCGTACGGAAAATTATATGGCAATCAGCCCCAGCATTTT.

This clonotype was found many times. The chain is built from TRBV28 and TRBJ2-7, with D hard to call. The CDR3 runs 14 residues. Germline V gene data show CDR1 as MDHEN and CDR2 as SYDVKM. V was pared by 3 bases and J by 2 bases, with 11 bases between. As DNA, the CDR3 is TGTGCCAGCAGTTTGCAGAACGCCCCCTACGAGCAGTACTTC. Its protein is CASSLQNAPYEQYF.

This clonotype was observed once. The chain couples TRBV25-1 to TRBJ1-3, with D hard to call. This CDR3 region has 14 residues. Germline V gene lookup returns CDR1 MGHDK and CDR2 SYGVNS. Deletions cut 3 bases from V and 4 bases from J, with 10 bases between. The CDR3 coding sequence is TGTGCCAGCAGTGACGGGGAAGAAGGAAACACCATATATTTT. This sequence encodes CASSDGEEGNTIYF.

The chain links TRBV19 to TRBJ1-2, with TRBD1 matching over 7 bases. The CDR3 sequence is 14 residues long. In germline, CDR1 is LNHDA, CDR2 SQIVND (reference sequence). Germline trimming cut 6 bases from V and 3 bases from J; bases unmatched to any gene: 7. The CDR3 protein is CASRPGQSYYGYTF. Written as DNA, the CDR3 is TGTGCCAGTAGGCCGGGACAGTCCTACTATGGCTACACCTTC.

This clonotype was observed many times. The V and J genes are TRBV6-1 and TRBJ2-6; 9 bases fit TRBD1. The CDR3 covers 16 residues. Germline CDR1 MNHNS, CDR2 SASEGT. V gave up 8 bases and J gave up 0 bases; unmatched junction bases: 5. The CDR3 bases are TGTGCCAGCGGGGGACAGGGAGACTCTGGGGCCAACGTCCTGACTTTC. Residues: CASGGQGDSGANVLTF.

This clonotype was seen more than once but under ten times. CDR3 sequence (DNA): TGCGCCAGCAGCCAATATCCCGCCGAGCTGTTTTTT. Protein product: CASSQYPAELFF. The chain is built from TRBV4-1 and TRBJ2-2, with no clear D. In germline, CDR1 is MGHRA, CDR2 YSYEKL. The V end lost 2 bases, the J end lost 11 bases, and 9 bases lay between the germline ends. This CDR3 comprises 12 residues.